The 28 T cell receptor beta chains listed next were all sequenced from one sample in a study of T-cell reconstitution after alpha-beta-depleted transplantation in children. Preparing the TCRbeta library involved the use of unique molecular identifiers. MiXCR, run by TCRdb on the PCR reads, gives a single entry per CDR3 protein. The table records 250,000 to 350,000 distinct CDR3 sequences, roughly 25% of them present only once. This material consisted of PBMCs, mostly from graft donor cells, taken 180 days after TCRalphabeta/CD19-depleted stem cell transplant. Every receptor here comes from a male patient aged 10 to 17 who had a stem cell transplant for acute lymphoblastic leukemia, so the T cells may come from the graft donor.

The chain recombines TRBV4-1 with TRBJ2-4; 12 nucleotides match TRBD2. The V gene's germline CDR1 is MGHRA and CDR2 YSYEKL. The length of the CDR3 is 14 residues. The J segment lost 9 bases and the V segment lost 5 bases, leaving 5 bases of the junction unmatched. This chain's CDR3 is CASSETSGGGIQYF. The DNA for the CDR3 is TGCGCCAGCAGCGAGACTAGCGGGGGCGGCATTCAGTACTTC.

The chain links TRBV18 to TRBJ2-1; a possible D gene is TRBD2 (6 bases). Germline lookup yields CDR1 KGHSH and CDR2 LQKENI. Trimming pared 1 base from V and 7 bases from J, leaving 11 bases between. The CDR3 contains 14 residues. CDR3 in amino acids: CASSPRREINEQFF. The CDR3 nucleotides are TGTGCCAGCTCACCACGTCGGGAGATTAATGAGCAGTTCTTC.

The V and J genes are TRBV20-1 and TRBJ2-1, with 8 bases fitting TRBD2. Germline values: CDR1 DFQATT, CDR2 SNEGSKA (reference sequence). V shed 6 bases and J 1 base; nucleotides not matched to a gene: 5. This CDR3 has 14 residues. For the CDR3, the DNA is TGCAGTGCATGGACTAGCTGGTCCTACAATGAGCAGTTCTTC. It yields the protein CSAWTSWSYNEQFF.

This chain links TRBV5-1 with TRBJ1-1, with unresolved D. The CDR3 consists of 13 residues. V was shortened by 2 bases and J by 1 base, with 6 bases between the two germline ends. Germline CDR1 is SGHRS and CDR2 is YFSETQ. The CDR3 bases are TGCGCCAGCAGCTTTTCAGCGAACACTGAAGCTTTCTTT. Residues: CASSFSANTEAFF.

J is TRBJ2-7 and V is TRBV6-5; the D is unclear. The V end was cut by 2 bases, the J end by 6 bases, with 11 bases between. This CDR3 region has 13 residues. The germline V gene has CDR1 MNHEY and CDR2 SVGAGI. In DNA, the CDR3 is TGTGCCAGCAGTTACGTACTCTATAGCGAGCAGTACTTC. Translating gives CASSYVLYSEQYF.

The J gene is TRBJ2-2, the V gene TRBV19; no definite D call. The germline V and J ends were trimmed by 5 bases and 8 bases, with 15 bases remaining between them. The CDR3 contains 14 residues. The germline V gene encodes CDR1 LNHDA and CDR2 SQIVND (reference sequence). As DNA, the CDR3 is TGTGCCAGTAGTCGCGCCTTGTCACCGGGGGAGCTGTTTTTT. Its protein product is CASSRALSPGELFF.

The chain links TRBV6-4 to TRBJ2-1; 10 positions agree with TRBD2. This CDR3 is built from 14 residues. V shed 6 bases, J shed 5 bases, and the junction held 4 bases outside the gene matches. Germline V gene lookup returns CDR1 MRHNA and CDR2 SNTAGT. The CDR3 spells CASRRTSGNNEQFF. The CDR3 nucleotides are TGTGCCAGCAGGCGGACTAGCGGAAACAATGAGCAGTTCTTC.

The sample holds a few counts of this clonotype. J is TRBJ2-3 and V is TRBV5-1; D uncertain. V was shortened by 1 base and J by 6 bases, with 9 bases between the two germline ends. Germline assignment: CDR1 SGHRS and CDR2 YFSETQ. CDR3 length: 13 amino acids. CDR3 in amino acids: CASSLMSVDTQYF. As DNA, the CDR3 is TGCGCCAGCAGCTTGATGAGTGTCGATACGCAGTATTTT.

This clonotype was seen a handful of times. The chain employs TRBV14 and TRBJ2-2, with TRBD1 matching over 9 bases. With V trimmed by 4 bases and J by 4 bases, 1 base remained unmatched. The CDR3 is 14 residues long. Germline V CDR1 and CDR2: SGHDN, FVKESK. The CDR3 here is CASSRQGGTGELFF. The DNA for the CDR3 is TGTGCCAGCAGCCGACAGGGGGGCACCGGGGAGCTGTTTTTT.

In this sample, this clonotype turned up a few times. The V and J genes are TRBV3-1 and TRBJ2-1; tentatively, D is TRBD2 (6 bases). The CDR3 extends over 13 amino acids. Trimming took 3 bases from V and 8 from J, leaving 11 bases between them. CDR1 and CDR2 from the germline V gene are LGHDT and YNNKEL (reference sequence). CDR3 residues: CASSHLLAYEQFF. In DNA form, the CDR3 reads TGTGCCAGCAGCCACCTACTAGCATATGAGCAGTTCTTC.

In its sample, this clonotype was seen a few times. The V call is TRBV7-9, the J call TRBJ1-5; no clear D gene. The V end was cut by 6 bases, the J end by 2 bases, with 5 bases between. CDR1 and CDR2 (germline): SEHNR, FQNEAQ (reference sequence). This CDR3 spans 12 amino acids. CDR3 nucleotides: TGTGCCAGCAGACTGGGCAATCAGCCCCAGCATTTT. Translation gives CASRLGNQPQHF.

This rearrangement joins TRBV20-1 to TRBJ1-5, with 7 bases that match TRBD1. This CDR3 has 17 residues. In germline, CDR1 is DFQATT, CDR2 SNEGSKA (reference sequence). V trimming: 1 base; J trimming: 5 bases; junction bases outside the gene matches: 14. The CDR3 DNA is TGCAGTGCTAGAGTGTCATTCCTCCGGGACAGCGATCAGCCCCAGCATTTT. It specifies CSARVSFLRDSDQPQHF.

The genes are TRBV3-1 and TRBJ2-5; D gene ambiguous. Germline V gives CDR1 LGHDT, CDR2 YNNKEL (reference sequence). The V and J ends lost 4 bases and 2 bases respectively, with 14 bases between them. The CDR3 covers 15 residues. CDR3 protein: CASSLTGTRQETQYF. The CDR3 nucleotides are TGTGCCAGCAGCCTAACCGGAACCCGACAAGAGACCCAGTACTTC.

This clonotype has a handful of counts. This rearrangement joins TRBV20-1 to TRBJ2-1; 9 bases match TRBD1. There are 15 residues in the CDR3. V shed 6 bases and J 2 bases; nucleotides not matched to a gene: 8. The germline V gene encodes CDR1 DFQATT and CDR2 SNEGSKA (reference sequence). The CDR3 DNA reads TGCAGTGCCGGCCGGGACAGGGCGACCTACAATGAGCAGTTCTTC. Translating gives CSAGRDRATYNEQFF.

This rearrangement joins TRBV11-2 to TRBJ2-3, with D unresolved. Looked up from germline, CDR1 is SGHAT and CDR2 is FQNNGV. Trimming pared 1 base from V and 7 bases from J, leaving 3 bases between. This CDR3 is 11 amino acids long. CDR3 residues: CASSLGYTQYF. The CDR3 DNA reads TGTGCCAGCAGCTTAGGTTATACGCAGTATTTT.

This clonotype was recorded a few times. A read error may be the cause here, since a much bigger clone is one base away. The chain links TRBV6-2 or TRBV6-3 to TRBJ2-2; no clear D gene. This CDR3 is 11 amino acids long. The germline V gene has CDR1 MNHEY and CDR2 SVGEGT. Trimming pared 6 bases from V and 3 bases from J, leaving 2 bases between. CDR3 sequence reads: CASRDTGELFF. CDR3 in DNA: TGTGCCAGCAGAGACACCGGGGAGCTGTTTTTT.

This chain uses TRBV5-1 with TRBJ2-1, with D maybe TRBD2 (5 bases). The CDR3 consists of 12 residues. V was pared by 5 bases and J by 9 bases, with 12 bases between. Germline-derived CDR1 and CDR2 are SGHRS and YFSETQ. This CDR3 is CASRYGLFEQFF. DNA for the CDR3: TGCGCCAGCAGATACGGACTCTTTGAGCAGTTCTTC.

The gene calls are TRBV12-3 or TRBV12-4 and TRBJ2-3; no firm D call. V was clipped by 2 bases and J by 9 bases, with 9 bases between them. The CDR3 sequence is 12 residues long. As DNA, the CDR3 is TGTGCCAGCAGTTTATCCGATAGAACGCAGTATTTT. Translation: CASSLSDRTQYF.

In its sample, this clonotype was seen many times. J is TRBJ1-1 and V is TRBV7-3; TRBD1 might be the D (6 bases). Trimming removed 4 bases from V and 3 bases from J, with 9 bases in between. The CDR3 contains 13 residues. Germline V gene sequence: CDR1 SGHTA, CDR2 FQGTGA. The CDR3 spells CASSSTGYTEAFF. CDR3 DNA: TGTGCCAGCAGCTCAACAGGGTACACTGAAGCTTTCTTT. Looking up the rest from reference TRBV7-3 and TRBJ1-1 gives the full variable domain: GAGVSQTPSNKVTEKGKYVELRCDPISGHTALYWYRQSLGQGPEFLIYFQGTGAADDSGLPNDRFFAVRPEGSVSTLKIQRTERGDSAVYLCASSSTGYTEAFFGQGTRLTVV.

The chain has TRBV12-3 or TRBV12-4 and TRBJ2-3, with D perhaps matching TRBD2 (5 bases). The V end lost 3 bases, the J end lost 5 bases, and 18 bases lay between the germline ends. The CDR3 runs to 16 residues. The CDR3 is CASSFSWRRTEDTQYF. CDR3 nucleotides: TGTGCCAGCAGTTTTAGCTGGAGGAGGACCGAAGATACGCAGTATTTT.

The CDR3 sequence is CATSRERLNNADTQYF. The CDR3 coding sequence is TGTGCCACCAGCAGAGAACGGCTCAATAATGCAGATACGCAGTATTTT. V is TRBV15 and J is TRBJ2-3; D unresolved. The CDR3 is made up of 16 amino acids. V shed 0 bases and J shed 4 bases, with 14 bases lying between them. Germline V gives CDR1 LNHNV, CDR2 YYDKDF (reference sequence).

The CDR3 DNA reads as TGTGCCAGCCAGGGGGAGGAAGAGACCCAGTACTTC. Protein product: CASQGEEETQYF. This chain links TRBV2 with TRBJ2-5; a weak D match, TRBD1 (7 bases). Germline assignment: CDR1 SNHLY and CDR2 FYNNEI. CDR3 size: 12 residues. With 8 bases removed from V and 3 bases from J, the gap between germline ends came to 10 bases.

A few counts support this clonotype. The chain has TRBV5-1 and TRBJ2-5; either TRBD1 or TRBD2 may fit D (5 bases each). The CDR3 consists of 15 residues. In germline, CDR1 is SGHRS, CDR2 YFSETQ. Trimming shortened V by 0 bases and J by 7 bases, and 16 bases separated the two germline ends. The CDR3 region is CASSLAPPPGGTQYF. The CDR3 nucleotides read TGCGCCAGCAGCTTGGCCCCTCCCCCTGGGGGGACCCAGTACTTC.

The rearrangement joins TRBV10-3 to TRBJ1-6; D not resolved. CDR1 is ENHRY, CDR2 SYGVKD, per germline. The V gene lost 0 bases and the J gene lost 6 bases, with 6 bases spanning the gap. The CDR3 is 14 residues long. The CDR3 loop is CAISESQVNSPLHF. The CDR3 DNA follows: TGTGCCATCAGTGAGTCGCAGGTTAATTCACCCCTCCACTTT.

This clonotype was seen a handful of times. The chain joins TRBV20-1 to TRBJ2-1; perhaps TRBD2 as D (5 bases). Germline CDR1 is DFQATT and CDR2 is SNEGSKA (reference sequence). The V end lost 6 bases, the J end lost 10 bases, and 16 bases lay between the germline ends. The CDR3 consists of 12 residues. CDR3 sequence (DNA): TGCAGTGCAAAAGGTCCGGGATCCGAGCAGTTCTTC. Translated: CSAKGPGSEQFF.

A few counts support this clonotype. The rearrangement joins TRBV27 to TRBJ2-7; TRBD2 matches at 9 bases. CDR1 MNHEY and CDR2 SMNVEV come from the germline V gene (reference sequence). V gave up 6 bases and J gave up 0 bases; unmatched junction bases: 6. The CDR3 length is 15 residues. The CDR3 loop reads CASSLGLALSYEQYF. CDR3 DNA sequence: TGTGCCAGCAGCTTGGGACTAGCCCTCTCCTACGAGCAGTACTTC.

V usage is TRBV6-1 and J usage is TRBJ1-5, with a possible D match to TRBD1 (5 bases). With 9 bases removed from V and 1 base from J, the gap between germline ends came to 13 bases. This CDR3 has 14 residues. The germline gives CDR1 MNHNS, CDR2 SASEGT. DNA of the CDR3: TGTGCCAGAGGAGGACAATTAAGCAATCAGCCCCAGCATTTT. Its protein product is CARGGQLSNQPQHF.

A remark on this clonotype: Germline and junction disagree at one end, which may indicate a read error. This chain connects TRBV9 to TRBJ1-1; TRBD1 agrees at 10 bases. Looked up from germline, CDR1 is SGDLS and CDR2 is YYNGEE. The CDR3 runs to 16 residues. CDR3 sequence reads: CASSVGGGTGDTEAFF. The DNA for the CDR3 is TGTGCCAGCAGCGTAGGTGGGGGGACAGGGGACACCGAAGCTTTCTTT.